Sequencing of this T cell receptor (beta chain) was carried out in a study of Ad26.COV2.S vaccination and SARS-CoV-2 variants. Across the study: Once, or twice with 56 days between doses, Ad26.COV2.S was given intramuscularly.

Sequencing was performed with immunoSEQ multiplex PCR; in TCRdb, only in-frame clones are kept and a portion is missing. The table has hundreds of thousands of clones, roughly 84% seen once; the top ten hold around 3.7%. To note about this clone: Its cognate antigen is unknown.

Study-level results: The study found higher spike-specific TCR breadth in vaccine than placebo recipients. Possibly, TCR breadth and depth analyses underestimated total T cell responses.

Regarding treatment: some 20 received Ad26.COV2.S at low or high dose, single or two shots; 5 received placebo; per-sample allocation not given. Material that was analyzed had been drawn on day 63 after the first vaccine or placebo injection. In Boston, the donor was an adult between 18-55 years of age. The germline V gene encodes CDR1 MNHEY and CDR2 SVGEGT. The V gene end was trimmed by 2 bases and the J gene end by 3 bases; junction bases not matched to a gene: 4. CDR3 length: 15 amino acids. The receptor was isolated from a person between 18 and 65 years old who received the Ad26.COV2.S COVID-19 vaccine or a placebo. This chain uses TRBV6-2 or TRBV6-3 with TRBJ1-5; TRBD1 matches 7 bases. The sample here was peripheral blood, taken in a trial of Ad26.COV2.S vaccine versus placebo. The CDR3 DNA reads TGTGCCAGCAGTTACACAGGGGCCTACAATCAGCCCCAGCATTTT. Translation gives CASSYTGAYNQPQHF.